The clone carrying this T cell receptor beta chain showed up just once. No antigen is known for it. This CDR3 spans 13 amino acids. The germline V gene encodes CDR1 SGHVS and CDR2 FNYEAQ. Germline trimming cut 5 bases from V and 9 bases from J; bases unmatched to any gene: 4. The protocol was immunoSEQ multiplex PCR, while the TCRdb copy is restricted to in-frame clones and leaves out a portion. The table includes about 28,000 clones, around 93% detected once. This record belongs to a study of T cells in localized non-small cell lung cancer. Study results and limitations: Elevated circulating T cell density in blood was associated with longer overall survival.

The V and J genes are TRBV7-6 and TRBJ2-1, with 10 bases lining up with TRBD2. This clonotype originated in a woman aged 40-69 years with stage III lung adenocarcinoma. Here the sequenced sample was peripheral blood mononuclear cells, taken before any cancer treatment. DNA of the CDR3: TGTGCCAGCAGCCTGAGACTAGCGGGTGAGCAGTTCTTC. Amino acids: CASSLRLAGEQFF.